A selection of T cell receptor beta chains follows, all from one sample in a study of blood T cell repertoires in COVID-19. Measured with immunoSEQ multiplex PCR; TCRdb has only the in-frame clones, and not every one. In the table there are around 280,000 clones, 90% of which are singletons. The specimen sequenced was PBMCs or T cells enriched from blood (not recorded which). Source of these receptors: a woman aged 18 to 35 with acute COVID-19. CDR3s include the opening cysteine and the closing phenylalanine or tryptophan. Fields, in order: V gene, clone size, J gene, D gene, CDR3 protein, CDR3 DNA. The D gene is left open where the match is weak. Some rows have no size entry. The others give once, few or many, or a class for an expanded clone.

V gene: TRBV4-1; clone size: -; J gene: TRBJ2-4; D gene: -; CDR3 protein: CASSLGGARGLRAKNIQYF; CDR3 DNA: TGCGCCAGCAGCCTAGGGGGGGCGCGAGGATTGCGAGCCAAAAACATTCAGTACTTC
V gene: TRBV14; clone size: -; J gene: TRBJ2-2; D gene: TRBD2; CDR3 protein: CASSPRGRATTNTGELFF; CDR3 DNA: TGTGCCAGTTCCCCCCGGGGGAGGGCCACCACGAACACCGGGGAGCTGTTTTTT
V gene: TRBV27; clone size: -; J gene: TRBJ2-1; D gene: -; CDR3 protein: CASSTPLRKSYNEQFF; CDR3 DNA: TGTGCCAGCAGTACCCCCCTGAGAAAATCCTACAATGAGCAGTTCTTC
V gene: TRBV4-1; clone size: -; J gene: TRBJ1-1; D gene: TRBD1; CDR3 protein: CASSLLTGTTEAFF; CDR3 DNA: TGCGCCAGCAGCCTTCTGACAGGGACCACTGAAGCTTTCTTT
V gene: TRBV30; clone size: once; J gene: TRBJ1-2; D gene: TRBD1; CDR3 protein: CAWSVDGTVSGYTF; CDR3 DNA: TGTGCCTGGAGTGTAGACGGGACAGTGAGTGGCTACACCTTC
V gene: TRBV4-3; clone size: -; J gene: TRBJ2-1; D gene: -; CDR3 protein: CASSRRSSLLYNEQFF; CDR3 DNA: TGCGCCAGCAGCCGTAGGAGTTCTCTCCTTTACAATGAGCAGTTCTTC
V gene: TRBV21-1; clone size: -; J gene: TRBJ2-7; D gene: -; CDR3 protein: CASSSRDRGVNEQYF; CDR3 DNA: TGTGCCAGCAGCTCTCGGGACAGGGGGGTCAACGAGCAGTACTTC
V gene: TRBV29-1; clone size: -; J gene: TRBJ1-1; D gene: -; CDR3 protein: CSVEAGGGVTEAFF; CDR3 DNA: TGCAGCGTTGAAGCAGGAGGGGGGGTCACTGAAGCTTTCTTT
V gene: TRBV28; clone size: -; J gene: TRBJ2-1; D gene: TRBD1; CDR3 protein: CASRRDSSYNEQFF; CDR3 DNA: TGTGCCAGCCGCCGGGACAGCTCCTACAATGAGCAGTTCTTC
V gene: TRBV27; clone size: -; J gene: TRBJ2-1; D gene: TRBD1; CDR3 protein: CASSSLQGGYNEQFF; CDR3 DNA: TGTGCCAGCAGTTCCTTACAGGGGGGTTACAATGAGCAGTTCTTC
V gene: TRBV6-4; clone size: -; J gene: TRBJ2-1; D gene: -; CDR3 protein: CASREQLSRAGCYNEQFF; CDR3 DNA: TGTGCCAGCAGGGAGCAATTGTCACGGGCGGGGTGCTACAATGAGCAGTTCTTC
V gene: TRBV7-9; clone size: -; J gene: TRBJ2-3; D gene: -; CDR3 protein: CASRGAYTSPERTDTQYF; CDR3 DNA: TGTGCCAGCAGAGGAGCTTATACCAGCCCAGAGCGGACAGATACGCAGTATTTT
V gene: TRBV6-2/TRBV6-3; clone size: -; J gene: TRBJ2-5; D gene: -; CDR3 protein: CASSYSKSGEETQYF; CDR3 DNA: TGTGCCAGCAGTTACTCGAAGTCAGGGGAAGAGACCCAGTACTTC
V gene: TRBV4-1; clone size: -; J gene: TRBJ2-2; D gene: TRBD2; CDR3 protein: CASTDAVGLAVTRELFF; CDR3 DNA: TGCGCCAGCACCGACGCAGTGGGACTAGCGGTGACCCGGGAGCTGTTTTTT
V gene: TRBV7-3; clone size: -; J gene: TRBJ2-2; D gene: -; CDR3 protein: CASSVQGDPGELFF; CDR3 DNA: TGTGCCAGCAGTGTACAGGGTGATCCCGGGGAGCTGTTTTTT
V gene: TRBV12-3/TRBV12-4; clone size: -; J gene: TRBJ2-4; D gene: -; CDR3 protein: CASSYGNGDIQYF; CDR3 DNA: TGTGCCAGCAGTTATGGAAACGGGGACATTCAGTACTTC
V gene: TRBV4-3; clone size: -; J gene: TRBJ2-1; D gene: -; CDR3 protein: CASSQDVRGEQFF; CDR3 DNA: TGCGCCAGCAGCCAAGATGTTAGGGGTGAGCAGTTCTTC
V gene: TRBV5-6; clone size: -; J gene: TRBJ1-4; D gene: -; CDR3 protein: CASSPGRTRGEKLFF; CDR3 DNA: TGTGCCAGCAGCCCGGGACGGACAAGGGGGGAAAAACTGTTTTTT
V gene: TRBV7-6; clone size: -; J gene: TRBJ1-1; D gene: -; CDR3 protein: CASSSQRGDTEAFF; CDR3 DNA: TGTGCCAGCAGCTCACAAAGGGGCGACACTGAAGCTTTCTTT
V gene: TRBV4-3; clone size: once; J gene: TRBJ2-7; D gene: TRBD1; CDR3 protein: CASSQNRGNEQYF; CDR3 DNA: TGCGCCAGCAGCCAAAACAGGGGAAATGAGCAGTACTTC
V gene: TRBV7-6; clone size: -; J gene: TRBJ2-1; D gene: TRBD2; CDR3 protein: CASSYGTSGRANEQFF; CDR3 DNA: TGTGCCAGCAGCTACGGGACTAGCGGGAGGGCCAATGAGCAGTTCTTC
V gene: TRBV4-3; clone size: -; J gene: TRBJ2-1; D gene: -; CDR3 protein: CASSQDRGETYNEQFF; CDR3 DNA: TGCGCCAGCAGCCAAGATCGGGGAGAGACCTACAATGAGCAGTTCTTC
V gene: TRBV6-5; clone size: few; J gene: TRBJ2-7; D gene: -; CDR3 protein: CAMHDRENHYEQYF; CDR3 DNA: TGTGCCATGCACGACCGGGAGAACCACTACGAGCAGTACTTC
V gene: TRBV15; clone size: -; J gene: TRBJ1-6; D gene: -; CDR3 protein: CATSRDRSSPLHF; CDR3 DNA: TGTGCCACCAGCAGAGATCGGAGTTCACCCCTCCACTTT
V gene: TRBV18; clone size: -; J gene: TRBJ1-5; D gene: -; CDR3 protein: CASSGGDGNQPQHF; CDR3 DNA: TGTGCCAGCTCTGGAGGTGATGGCAATCAGCCCCAGCATTTT
V gene: TRBV4-2; clone size: -; J gene: TRBJ2-1; D gene: -; CDR3 protein: CASSQGPTVVNGEQFF; CDR3 DNA: TGTGCCAGCAGCCAAGGCCCCACAGTAGTAAATGGGGAGCAGTTCTTC
V gene: TRBV6-5; clone size: -; J gene: TRBJ1-6; D gene: -; CDR3 protein: CASRSPGTSNSPLHF; CDR3 DNA: TGTGCCAGCAGATCCCCAGGGACTTCAAATTCACCCCTCCACTTT
V gene: TRBV6-2/TRBV6-3; clone size: -; J gene: TRBJ1-1; D gene: -; CDR3 protein: CASSYSLGVPEAFF; CDR3 DNA: TGTGCCAGCAGTTACTCGTTAGGGGTGCCTGAAGCTTTCTTT
V gene: TRBV5-1; clone size: -; J gene: TRBJ2-7; D gene: TRBD2; CDR3 protein: CASSLGLAVGYEQYF; CDR3 DNA: TGCGCCAGCAGCTTGGGACTAGCGGTAGGATACGAGCAGTACTTC
V gene: TRBV29-1; clone size: -; J gene: TRBJ2-4; D gene: -; CDR3 protein: CSVEVHSGKAKNIQYF; CDR3 DNA: TGCAGCGTTGAAGTACATAGCGGTAAAGCCAAAAACATTCAGTACTTC
V gene: TRBV19; clone size: -; J gene: TRBJ2-3; D gene: -; CDR3 protein: CASRVTRRGTDTQYF; CDR3 DNA: TGTGCCAGTAGAGTAACGCGGAGAGGCACAGATACGCAGTATTTT
V gene: TRBV7-7; clone size: -; J gene: TRBJ1-1; D gene: -; CDR3 protein: CASSLGPKQGEAFF; CDR3 DNA: TGTGCTAGCAGCTTAGGCCCTAAACAGGGTGAAGCTTTCTTT
V gene: TRBV27; clone size: -; J gene: TRBJ2-2; D gene: TRBD2; CDR3 protein: CASSPQDGGRGDTGELFF; CDR3 DNA: TGTGCCAGCAGTCCACAGGATGGGGGGAGGGGAGACACCGGGGAGCTGTTTTTT
V gene: TRBV5-4; clone size: -; J gene: TRBJ2-2; D gene: TRBD1; CDR3 protein: CASSLVGTGTGELFF; CDR3 DNA: TGTGCCAGCAGCTTGGTGGGGACAGGGACCGGGGAGCTGTTTTTT
V gene: TRBV7-2; clone size: once; J gene: TRBJ1-5; D gene: -; CDR3 protein: CASSFSRAGQPQHF; CDR3 DNA: TGTGCCAGCAGCTTTTCCAGGGCCGGACAGCCCCAGCATTTT
V gene: TRBV4-1; clone size: -; J gene: TRBJ1-1; D gene: -; CDR3 protein: CASSQVYGGGTEAFF; CDR3 DNA: TGCGCCAGCAGCCAAGTTTACGGGGGTGGAACTGAAGCTTTCTTT
V gene: TRBV4-2; clone size: once; J gene: TRBJ2-1; D gene: -; CDR3 protein: CASSQDLANSYNEQFF; CDR3 DNA: TGTGCCAGCAGCCAAGATCTAGCCAACTCCTACAATGAGCAGTTCTTC
V gene: TRBV19; clone size: -; J gene: TRBJ1-5; D gene: -; CDR3 protein: CASSIPSSGNQPQHF; CDR3 DNA: TGTGCCAGTAGTATTCCGTCGTCCGGCAATCAGCCCCAGCATTTT
V gene: TRBV5-4; clone size: -; J gene: TRBJ2-1; D gene: -; CDR3 protein: CASSLVVAASASSYNEQFF; CDR3 DNA: TGTGCCAGCAGCTTGGTGGTAGCGGCCAGCGCCAGCTCCTACAATGAGCAGTTCTTC
V gene: TRBV29-1; clone size: -; J gene: TRBJ1-2; D gene: -; CDR3 protein: CSVDVENYGYTF; CDR3 DNA: TGCAGCGTTGATGTAGAGAACTATGGCTACACCTTC
V gene: TRBV27; clone size: -; J gene: TRBJ2-1; D gene: TRBD2; CDR3 protein: CASSSLAGGGEQFF; CDR3 DNA: TGTGCCAGCAGTTCACTAGCGGGAGGAGGTGAGCAGTTCTTC
V gene: TRBV24-1; clone size: -; J gene: TRBJ1-5; D gene: -; CDR3 protein: CATSKRDLQPQHF; CDR3 DNA: TGTGCCACCAGTAAGAGGGATCTTCAGCCCCAGCATTTT
V gene: TRBV11-2; clone size: -; J gene: TRBJ2-5; D gene: -; CDR3 protein: CASSALAPQETQYF; CDR3 DNA: TGTGCCAGCAGCGCTCTAGCGCCTCAAGAGACCCAGTACTTC
V gene: TRBV27; clone size: -; J gene: TRBJ2-1; D gene: -; CDR3 protein: CASSYRVYNEQFF; CDR3 DNA: TGTGCCAGCAGTTACAGGGTGTACAATGAGCAGTTCTTC
V gene: TRBV28; clone size: -; J gene: TRBJ2-7; D gene: TRBD2; CDR3 protein: CASSPGTNHYEQYF; CDR3 DNA: TGTGCCAGCAGTCCCGGGACTAACCACTACGAGCAGTACTTC
V gene: TRBV27; clone size: -; J gene: TRBJ2-2; D gene: TRBD2; CDR3 protein: CASSLGIAGNTGELFF; CDR3 DNA: TGTGCCAGCAGTTTAGGGATAGCGGGAAACACCGGGGAGCTGTTTTTT
V gene: TRBV28; clone size: -; J gene: TRBJ2-2; D gene: -; CDR3 protein: CASSLLGSGRLGELFF; CDR3 DNA: TGTGCCAGCAGTTTATTGGGTAGCGGTAGGCTCGGGGAGCTGTTTTTT
V gene: TRBV15; clone size: -; J gene: TRBJ2-5; D gene: TRBD2; CDR3 protein: CATSRERGLAGQETQYF; CDR3 DNA: TGTGCCACCAGCAGAGAGAGGGGCCTAGCGGGCCAAGAGACCCAGTACTTC
V gene: TRBV7-9; clone size: few; J gene: TRBJ2-1; D gene: TRBD2; CDR3 protein: CASSSWVTSGRDPYNEQFF; CDR3 DNA: TGTGCCAGCAGCTCCTGGGTTACTAGCGGGAGGGATCCCTACAATGAGCAGTTCTTC
V gene: TRBV5-1; clone size: -; J gene: TRBJ2-2; D gene: TRBD1; CDR3 protein: CASSKGQGNTGELFF; CDR3 DNA: TGCGCCAGCAGCAAAGGACAGGGAAACACCGGGGAGCTGTTTTTT
V gene: TRBV5-1; clone size: -; J gene: TRBJ1-2; D gene: TRBD1; CDR3 protein: CASSTGQTLYGYTF; CDR3 DNA: TGCGCCAGCAGCACGGGACAGACACTCTATGGCTACACCTTC
V gene: TRBV5-4; clone size: -; J gene: TRBJ1-6; D gene: TRBD1; CDR3 protein: CASSRDRADNSPLHF; CDR3 DNA: TGTGCCAGCAGCCGGGACAGGGCGGATAATTCACCCCTCCACTTT
V gene: TRBV7-2; clone size: -; J gene: TRBJ2-1; D gene: TRBD2; CDR3 protein: CASSPSGTSGRIAEQFF; CDR3 DNA: TGTGCCAGCAGCCCCAGTGGGACTAGCGGGAGAATTGCTGAGCAGTTCTTC
V gene: TRBV4-2; clone size: -; J gene: TRBJ2-7; D gene: TRBD1; CDR3 protein: CASSQLLTGEVSEQYF; CDR3 DNA: TGTGCCAGCAGCCAACTTTTGACAGGGGAGGTCAGCGAGCAGTACTTC
V gene: TRBV2; clone size: once; J gene: TRBJ2-3; D gene: -; CDR3 protein: CASTVGSGFTDTQYF; CDR3 DNA: TGTGCCAGCACGGTTGGCTCAGGGTTCACAGATACGCAGTATTTT
V gene: TRBV5-1; clone size: once; J gene: TRBJ1-2; D gene: TRBD1; CDR3 protein: CASSFRDREANYGYTF; CDR3 DNA: TGCGCCAGCAGCTTCCGGGACAGGGAAGCTAACTATGGCTACACCTTC
V gene: TRBV5-5; clone size: -; J gene: TRBJ2-1; D gene: TRBD2; CDR3 protein: CASSSYWGLDNEQFF; CDR3 DNA: TGTGCCAGCAGCTCCTACTGGGGACTAGACAATGAGCAGTTCTTC
V gene: TRBV19; clone size: once; J gene: TRBJ1-5; D gene: -; CDR3 protein: CASKEWGRGNQPQHF; CDR3 DNA: TGTGCCAGTAAAGAATGGGGACGGGGGAATCAGCCCCAGCATTTT